This TCR beta chain was obtained from a study of graft-versus-host responses after intestinal transplantation. This CDR3 comprises 14 residues. CDR1 and CDR2 from the germline V gene are SGHAT and FQNNGV. V was shortened by 4 bases and J by 7 bases, with 16 bases between the two germline ends. Data came from immunoSEQ multiplex PCR; TCRdb stores just in-frame clones and leaves some out. The sample shows approximately 7,000 clones, about 91% of them seen only once. This clonotype originated in a human patient who received an intestinal transplant, so some T cells may come from the graft donor. This specimen was PBMCs, taken about 12 weeks after transplant. V and J are TRBV11-2 and TRBJ1-2; D not resolved. CDR3 bases: TGTGCCAGCAGCTCCTACGGGGATTTAGGTGGCTACACCTTC. Its translation is CASSSYGDLGGYTF.